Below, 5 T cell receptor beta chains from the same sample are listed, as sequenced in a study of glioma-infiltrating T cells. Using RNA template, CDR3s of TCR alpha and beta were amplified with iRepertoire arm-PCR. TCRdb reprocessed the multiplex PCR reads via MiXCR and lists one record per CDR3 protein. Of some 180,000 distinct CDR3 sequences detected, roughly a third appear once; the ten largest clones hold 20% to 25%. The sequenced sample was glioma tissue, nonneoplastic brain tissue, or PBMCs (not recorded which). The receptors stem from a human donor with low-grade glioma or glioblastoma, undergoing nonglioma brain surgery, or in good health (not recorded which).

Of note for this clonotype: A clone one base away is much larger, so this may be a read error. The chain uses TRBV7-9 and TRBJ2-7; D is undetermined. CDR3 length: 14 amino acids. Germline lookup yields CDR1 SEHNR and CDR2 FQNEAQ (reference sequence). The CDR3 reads CAGSLVPQIHEQYF. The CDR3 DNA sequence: TGTGCCGGCAGCTTAGTTCCCCAGATCCACGAGCAGTACTTC. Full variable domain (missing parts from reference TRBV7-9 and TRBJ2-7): DTGVSQNPRHKITKRGQNVTFRCDPISEHNRLYWYRQTLGQGPEFLTYFQNEAQLEKSRLLSDRFSAERPKGSFSTLEIQRTEQGDSAMYLCAGSLVPQIHEQYFGPGTRLTVT.

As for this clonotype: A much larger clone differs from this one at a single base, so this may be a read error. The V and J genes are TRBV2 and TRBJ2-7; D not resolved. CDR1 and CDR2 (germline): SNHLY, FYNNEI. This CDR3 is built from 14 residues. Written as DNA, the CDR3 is TGTGCCCGCAGAGTCCATGAAGTCTCCTACGAGCAGTACTTC. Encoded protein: CARRVHEVSYEQYF. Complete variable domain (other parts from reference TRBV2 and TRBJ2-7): EPEVTQTPSHQVTQMGQEVILRCVPISNHLYFYWYRQILGQKVEFLVSFYNNEISEKSEIFDDQFSVERPDGSNFTLKIRSTKLEDSAMYFCARRVHEVSYEQYFGPGTRLTVT.

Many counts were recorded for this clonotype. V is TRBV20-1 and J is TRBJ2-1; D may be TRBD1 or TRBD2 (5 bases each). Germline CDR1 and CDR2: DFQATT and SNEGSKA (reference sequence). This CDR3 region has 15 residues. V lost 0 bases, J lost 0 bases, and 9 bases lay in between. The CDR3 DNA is TGCAGTGCTAGAGAGGGGACCTCCTCCTACAATGAGCAGTTCTTC. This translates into CSAREGTSSYNEQFF.

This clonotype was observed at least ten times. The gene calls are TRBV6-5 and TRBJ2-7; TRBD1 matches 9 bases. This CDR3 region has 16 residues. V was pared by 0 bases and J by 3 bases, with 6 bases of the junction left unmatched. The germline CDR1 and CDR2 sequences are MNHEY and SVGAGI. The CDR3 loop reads CASSYSTTGGYYEQYF. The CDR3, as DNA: TGTGCCAGCAGTTACTCCACTACAGGGGGCTACTACGAGCAGTACTTC.

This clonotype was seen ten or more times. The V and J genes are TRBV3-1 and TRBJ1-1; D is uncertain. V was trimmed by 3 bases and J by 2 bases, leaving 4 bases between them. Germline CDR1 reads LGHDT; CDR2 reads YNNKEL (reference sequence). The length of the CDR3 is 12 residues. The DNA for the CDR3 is TGTGCCAGCAGCCAGAGAAACACTGAAGCTTTCTTT. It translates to CASSQRNTEAFF.